Described below is a single T cell receptor beta chain sequence and its context. The record originates from a study of blood T cell repertoires in COVID-19. Study-level background: Sources were T cells, B-cell-depleted T cells, or PBMCs; the material itself was cDNA or gDNA.

Some clones are missing from TCRdb's copy, which holds only in-frame ones; the method was immunoSEQ multiplex PCR. This sample has about 76,000 clones, with approximately 78% found just once. The CDR3 extends over 15 amino acids. Trimming took 5 bases from V and 5 from J; bases not matched to a gene: 10. Germline CDR1 and CDR2: SGHTA and FQGNSA. This chain links TRBV7-2 with TRBJ2-7, with 9 bases identical to TRBD1. What was sequenced was peripheral blood. This TCR derives from a human donor in a cohort sampled during active COVID-19. The CDR3 DNA sequence: TGTGCCAGCAGCCGGCCAACAGACAGGGGGAACGAGCAGTACTTC. This sequence encodes CASSRPTDRGNEQYF.